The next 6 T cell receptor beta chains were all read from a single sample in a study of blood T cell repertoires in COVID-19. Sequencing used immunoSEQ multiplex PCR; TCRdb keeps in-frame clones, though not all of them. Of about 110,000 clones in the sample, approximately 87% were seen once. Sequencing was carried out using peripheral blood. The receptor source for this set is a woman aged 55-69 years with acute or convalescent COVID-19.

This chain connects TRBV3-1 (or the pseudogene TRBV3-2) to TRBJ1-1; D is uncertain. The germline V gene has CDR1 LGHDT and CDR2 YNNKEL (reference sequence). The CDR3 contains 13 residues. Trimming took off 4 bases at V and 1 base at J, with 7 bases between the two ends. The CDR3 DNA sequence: TGTGCCAGCAGCCGGGCCGCGAACACTGAAGCTTTCTTT. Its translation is CASSRAANTEAFF.

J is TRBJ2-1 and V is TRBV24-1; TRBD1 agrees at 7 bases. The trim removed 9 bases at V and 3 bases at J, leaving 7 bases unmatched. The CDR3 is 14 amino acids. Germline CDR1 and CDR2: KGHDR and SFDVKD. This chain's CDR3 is CATGGQASYNEQFF. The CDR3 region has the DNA TGTGCCACCGGCGGACAGGCCAGCTACAATGAGCAGTTCTTC.

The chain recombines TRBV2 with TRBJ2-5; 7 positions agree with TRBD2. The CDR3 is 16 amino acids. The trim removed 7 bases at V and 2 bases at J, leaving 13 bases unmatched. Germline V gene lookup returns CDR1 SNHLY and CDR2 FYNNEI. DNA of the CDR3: TGTGCCAGCATCCGAACTCGGGGGGTCGGGCAAGAGACCCAGTACTTC. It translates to CASIRTRGVGQETQYF.

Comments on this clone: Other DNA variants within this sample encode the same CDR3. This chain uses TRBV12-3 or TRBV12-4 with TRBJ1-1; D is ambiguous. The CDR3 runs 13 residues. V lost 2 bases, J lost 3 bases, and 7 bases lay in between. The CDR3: CASSLTGYTEAFF. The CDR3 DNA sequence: TGTGCCAGCAGTTTAACGGGGTACACTGAAGCTTTCTTT.

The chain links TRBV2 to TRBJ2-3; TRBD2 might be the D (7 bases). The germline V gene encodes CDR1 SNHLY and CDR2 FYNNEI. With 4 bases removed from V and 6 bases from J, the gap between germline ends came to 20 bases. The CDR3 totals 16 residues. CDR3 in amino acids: CASSVLSRGLGDTQYF. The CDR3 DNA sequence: TGTGCCAGCAGTGTTCTCTCGCGGGGGCTGGGGGATACGCAGTATTTT. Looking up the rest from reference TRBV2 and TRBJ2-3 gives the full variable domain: EPEVTQTPSHQVTQMGQEVILRCVPISNHLYFYWYRQILGQKVEFLVSFYNNEISEKSEIFDDQFSVERPDGSNFTLKIRSTKLEDSAMYFCASSVLSRGLGDTQYFGPGTRLTVL.

CDR3 nucleotides: TGTGCCAGCGTACCCCCAGGGAATCAGCCCCAGCATTTT. It yields the protein CASVPPGNQPQHF. The chain has TRBV28 and TRBJ1-5; tentative D call: TRBD1 (5 bases). Germline V gene data show CDR1 as MDHEN and CDR2 as SYDVKM. Trimming stripped 8 bases from V and 4 bases from J, with 12 bases between. The CDR3 is 13 residues long.